A selection of T cell receptor beta chains follows, all from one sample in a study of early T cells in non-severe SARS-CoV-2 infection. A single record per CDR3 protein comes from TCRdb applying MiXCR to the 5' RACE reads. The sample lists around 77,000 distinct CDR3 sequences, more than 12% occurring once. The sample here was whole blood, taken at baseline. The receptors come from an adult who was a healthcare worker with PCR-confirmed SARS-CoV-2 infection or an uninfected control (not recorded which). Each CDR3 is given with its conserved first and last residue. Each record gives: V gene, clone size, D gene, J gene, CDR3 DNA, CDR3 protein. A D gene is named only where the DNA matches it firmly. Rows may omit the clone size; those that give it use once, few, many or a size class.

v_gene: TRBV7-9
abundance: .
d_gene: .
j_gene: TRBJ1-5
CDR3nt: TGTGCCAGCAGCTTAAGCAACAATCAGCCCCAGCATTTT
CDR3aa: CASSLSNNQPQHF

v_gene: TRBV7-3
abundance: few
d_gene: TRBD2
j_gene: TRBJ2-7
CDR3nt: TGTGCCAGCAGCCACGGGACTAGCGGCTACGAGCAGTACTTC
CDR3aa: CASSHGTSGYEQYF

v_gene: TRBV9
abundance: few
d_gene: .
j_gene: TRBJ2-7
CDR3nt: TGTGCCAGCGCGCGGGACTGGGGGGACGAGCAGTACTTC
CDR3aa: CASARDWGDEQYF

v_gene: TRBV7-9
abundance: .
d_gene: .
j_gene: TRBJ2-2
CDR3nt: TGTGCCAGCAGCCCTCCCCGGGCCGGGGAGCTGTTTTTT
CDR3aa: CASSPPRAGELFF

v_gene: TRBV3-1
abundance: few
d_gene: .
j_gene: TRBJ2-2
CDR3nt: TGTGCCAGCAGTCGGACACCCGCGAGGGAGCTGTTTTTT
CDR3aa: CASSRTPARELFF

v_gene: TRBV11-2
abundance: .
d_gene: TRBD2
j_gene: TRBJ2-2
CDR3nt: TGTGCCAGCAGCACTGATGGCGGGAGGGCCGCGGAGCTGTTTTTT
CDR3aa: CASSTDGGRAAELFF

v_gene: TRBV4-1
abundance: .
d_gene: TRBD1
j_gene: TRBJ2-3
CDR3nt: TGCGCCAGCAGCCAAGGACCCGGACAGGGGATCAGAGATACGCAGTATTTT
CDR3aa: CASSQGPGQGIRDTQYF

v_gene: TRBV19
abundance: few
d_gene: TRBD1
j_gene: TRBJ2-3
CDR3nt: TGTGCCAGACTAGAGGACAGGGACACAGATACGCAGTATTTT
CDR3aa: CARLEDRDTDTQYF

v_gene: TRBV3-1
abundance: .
d_gene: .
j_gene: TRBJ2-2
CDR3nt: TGTGCCAGCAGCCAGTACAGGCACACCGGGGAGCTGTTTTTT
CDR3aa: CASSQYRHTGELFF

v_gene: TRBV12-3/TRBV12-4
abundance: .
d_gene: .
j_gene: TRBJ2-3
CDR3nt: TGTGCCAGCAGTCTGACAGATTCTCTTGGGTATTTT
CDR3aa: CASSLTDSLGYF

v_gene: TRBV28
abundance: .
d_gene: TRBD1
j_gene: TRBJ1-4
CDR3nt: TGTGCCAGCAGCAGCGTCGGGACAGATAATGAAAAACTGTTTTTT
CDR3aa: CASSSVGTDNEKLFF

v_gene: TRBV18
abundance: few
d_gene: .
j_gene: TRBJ1-1
CDR3nt: TGTGCCAGCTCACCTACCCAAGGGCGGGGCACTGAAGCTTTCTTT
CDR3aa: CASSPTQGRGTEAFF

v_gene: TRBV29-1
abundance: many
d_gene: TRBD1
j_gene: TRBJ2-3
CDR3nt: TGCAGCGTCAAAGGACAGGGGGTCGGAGATACGCAGTATTTT
CDR3aa: CSVKGQGVGDTQYF

v_gene: TRBV4-2
abundance: .
d_gene: .
j_gene: TRBJ2-7
CDR3nt: TGTGCCAGCAGCCAAGATCCAAGGACTTCGGCCTACGTAGAGCAGTACTTC
CDR3aa: CASSQDPRTSAYVEQYF

v_gene: TRBV28
abundance: few
d_gene: .
j_gene: TRBJ1-5
CDR3nt: TGTGCCAGCAGTGGGGGAAGTCAGCCCCAGCATTTT
CDR3aa: CASSGGSQPQHF

v_gene: TRBV7-3
abundance: .
d_gene: .
j_gene: TRBJ2-2
CDR3nt: TGTGCCAGCAGTTCCAAACTAGCCGGCGGGGAGCTGTTTTTT
CDR3aa: CASSSKLAGGELFF

v_gene: TRBV2
abundance: few
d_gene: .
j_gene: TRBJ1-3
CDR3nt: TGTGCCAGCAGGGCACAGGGTGCTATGGGAAACACCATATATTTT
CDR3aa: CASRAQGAMGNTIYF

v_gene: TRBV27
abundance: .
d_gene: TRBD2
j_gene: TRBJ2-2
CDR3nt: TGTGCCAGCAGTTTATTACGGGGGGCCGGGGAGCTGTTTTTT
CDR3aa: CASSLLRGAGELFF

v_gene: TRBV9
abundance: few
d_gene: .
j_gene: TRBJ2-6
CDR3nt: TGTGCCAGCAGAGCGGACGCTGGGGCCAACGTCCTGACTTTC
CDR3aa: CASRADAGANVLTF

v_gene: TRBV21-1
abundance: .
d_gene: .
j_gene: TRBJ2-4
CDR3nt: TGTGCCAGCGAGGGGGGAGGAGGGAGACAGGCCTTCGCCAAAAACATTCAGTACTTC
CDR3aa: CASEGGGGRQAFAKNIQYF

v_gene: TRBV7-7
abundance: .
d_gene: .
j_gene: TRBJ2-1
CDR3nt: TGTGCCAGCAGCTCGACTGGGCGCCTGAATGAGCAGTTCTTC
CDR3aa: CASSSTGRLNEQFF

v_gene: TRBV27
abundance: .
d_gene: .
j_gene: TRBJ2-2
CDR3nt: TGTGCCAGCAGTTCAGCCCAGGGTCCCGGGGAGCTGTTTTTT
CDR3aa: CASSSAQGPGELFF

v_gene: TRBV6-2/TRBV6-3
abundance: .
d_gene: .
j_gene: TRBJ2-1
CDR3nt: TGTGCCAGCAGTTATATCGGCGTCGGCAATGAGCAGTTCTTC
CDR3aa: CASSYIGVGNEQFF

v_gene: TRBV24-1
abundance: .
d_gene: .
j_gene: TRBJ1-1
CDR3nt: TGTGCCACCAGGGGGGATTGGGACACTGAAGCTTTCTTT
CDR3aa: CATRGDWDTEAFF

v_gene: TRBV3-1
abundance: .
d_gene: .
j_gene: TRBJ1-1
CDR3nt: TGTGCCAGCACCCACGAGGGGCATGTAGCTTTCTTT
CDR3aa: CASTHEGHVAFF

v_gene: TRBV9
abundance: few
d_gene: TRBD2
j_gene: TRBJ2-7
CDR3nt: TGTGCCAGCAGCGGTGGGACTAGCCTTTCCGAGCAGTACTTC
CDR3aa: CASSGGTSLSEQYF

v_gene: TRBV7-2
abundance: many
d_gene: TRBD2
j_gene: TRBJ2-7
CDR3nt: TGTGCCAGCAGCTATGGACTAGCGGGTTTCGAGCAGTACTTC
CDR3aa: CASSYGLAGFEQYF

v_gene: TRBV27
abundance: once
d_gene: TRBD1
j_gene: TRBJ1-6
CDR3nt: TGTGCCAGCAGTTTAGTACAGGGGAATTCACCCCTCCACTTT
CDR3aa: CASSLVQGNSPLHF

v_gene: TRBV29-1
abundance: .
d_gene: .
j_gene: TRBJ1-2
CDR3nt: TGCAGCGTTGACGATAGGGGCTACACCTTC
CDR3aa: CSVDDRGYTF

v_gene: TRBV7-2
abundance: .
d_gene: .
j_gene: TRBJ2-7
CDR3nt: TGTGCCAGCAGCCCCGGGGGCGGGACTTACGAGCAGTACTTC
CDR3aa: CASSPGGGTYEQYF

v_gene: TRBV7-9
abundance: .
d_gene: TRBD1
j_gene: TRBJ1-2
CDR3nt: TGTGCCAGCAGCAAGACAGGGGAGGCTCGGGGCTACACCTTC
CDR3aa: CASSKTGEARGYTF

v_gene: TRBV18
abundance: many
d_gene: .
j_gene: TRBJ1-1
CDR3nt: TGTGCCAGCTCACCGGGGGCTTTGGCTGAAGCTTTCTTT
CDR3aa: CASSPGALAEAFF

v_gene: TRBV5-1
abundance: .
d_gene: TRBD2
j_gene: TRBJ2-1
CDR3nt: TGCGCCAGCAGTTCCGGGACTAGCGGAGACCCCAATGAGCAGTTCTTC
CDR3aa: CASSSGTSGDPNEQFF

v_gene: TRBV11-2
abundance: .
d_gene: TRBD2
j_gene: TRBJ2-2
CDR3nt: TGTGCCAGCAGCTTAGATCTGACTAGCGGGAGCTTGGGCGGGGAGCTGTTTTTT
CDR3aa: CASSLDLTSGSLGGELFF

v_gene: TRBV6-1
abundance: many
d_gene: .
j_gene: TRBJ2-1
CDR3nt: TGTGCCAGCCGGGCCAGCTCCTACAATGAGCAGTTCTTC
CDR3aa: CASRASSYNEQFF

v_gene: TRBV7-9
abundance: .
d_gene: .
j_gene: TRBJ1-1
CDR3nt: TGTGCCAGCAGCTTAGTAGGGGGATTACTCACTGAAGCTTTCTTT
CDR3aa: CASSLVGGLLTEAFF

v_gene: TRBV20-1
abundance: .
d_gene: .
j_gene: TRBJ2-2
CDR3nt: TGCAGTGCTAGAGATCGTCGAACAGGCTCGGCCGGGGAGCTGTTTTTT
CDR3aa: CSARDRRTGSAGELFF

v_gene: TRBV28
abundance: many
d_gene: .
j_gene: TRBJ2-1
CDR3nt: TGTGCCAGCAGAGACTTATACAGGGGAGGCAATGAGCAGTTCTTC
CDR3aa: CASRDLYRGGNEQFF

v_gene: TRBV7-7
abundance: few
d_gene: TRBD1
j_gene: TRBJ2-5
CDR3nt: TGTGCCAGCTGGGACAGCTTAGGGACCCAGTACTTC
CDR3aa: CASWDSLGTQYF

v_gene: TRBV12-3/TRBV12-4
abundance: .
d_gene: .
j_gene: TRBJ1-5
CDR3nt: TGTGCCAGCAGTTTAGCGAAAGGGGTGCGCCTTCAGCCCCAGCATTTT
CDR3aa: CASSLAKGVRLQPQHF

v_gene: TRBV24-1
abundance: .
d_gene: .
j_gene: TRBJ1-4
CDR3nt: TGTGCCACCAGTGACAACGTGTCAGGTGAAAAACTGTTTTTT
CDR3aa: CATSDNVSGEKLFF

v_gene: TRBV5-1
abundance: many
d_gene: .
j_gene: TRBJ2-1
CDR3nt: TGCGCCAGCAGCCTGGACAGTTATGAGCAGTTCTTC
CDR3aa: CASSLDSYEQFF

v_gene: TRBV28
abundance: .
d_gene: .
j_gene: TRBJ2-7
CDR3nt: TGTGCCAGCCGCCCCGGAGGGGCGCATACATACGGGCAGTACTTC
CDR3aa: CASRPGGAHTYGQYF

v_gene: TRBV7-9
abundance: few
d_gene: TRBD1
j_gene: TRBJ2-7
CDR3nt: TGTGCCAGCAGCACCTGGGACAGGGATCGCGAGCAGTACTTC
CDR3aa: CASSTWDRDREQYF

v_gene: TRBV5-1
abundance: few
d_gene: TRBD1
j_gene: TRBJ2-5
CDR3nt: TGCGCCAGCAGCTTGGACGGGACAGGGATAGAGACCCAGTACTTC
CDR3aa: CASSLDGTGIETQYF

v_gene: TRBV9
abundance: few
d_gene: TRBD2
j_gene: TRBJ2-7
CDR3nt: TGTGCCAGCAGCGTAGGACTAGCGGGAGGGTCCCCCCACGAGCAGTACTTC
CDR3aa: CASSVGLAGGSPHEQYF

v_gene: TRBV28
abundance: .
d_gene: TRBD2
j_gene: TRBJ2-5
CDR3nt: TGTGCCAGCAGTCTTGGGACTAGCGAGACCCAGTACTTC
CDR3aa: CASSLGTSETQYF

v_gene: TRBV18
abundance: many
d_gene: TRBD2
j_gene: TRBJ2-1
CDR3nt: TGTGCCAGCTCACCCCCAGGCGCGGGAGGTTACAATGAGCAGTTCTTC
CDR3aa: CASSPPGAGGYNEQFF

v_gene: TRBV5-4
abundance: .
d_gene: TRBD1
j_gene: TRBJ1-2
CDR3nt: TGTGCCAGCAGCCCACAGGGGGCCGGCTATGGCTACACCTTC
CDR3aa: CASSPQGAGYGYTF

v_gene: TRBV20-1
abundance: .
d_gene: .
j_gene: TRBJ1-6
CDR3nt: TGCAGTGCTAGAGAAGGCAGGGGAGGAAATTCACCCCTCCACTTT
CDR3aa: CSAREGRGGNSPLHF

v_gene: TRBV2
abundance: .
d_gene: .
j_gene: TRBJ2-5
CDR3nt: TGTGCCAGCAGATCCGGGCCTCCCGAATACTTC
CDR3aa: CASRSGPPEYF

v_gene: TRBV20-1
abundance: .
d_gene: TRBD2
j_gene: TRBJ2-3
CDR3nt: TGCAGTGCTGCCTCGGCTAGCGGGGCGAGGGATACGCAGTATTTT
CDR3aa: CSAASASGARDTQYF

v_gene: TRBV27
abundance: .
d_gene: TRBD2
j_gene: TRBJ2-7
CDR3nt: TGTGCCAGCAGTCCCCACCGGACTAGCGGGAGTGCCTACGAGCAGTACTTC
CDR3aa: CASSPHRTSGSAYEQYF

v_gene: TRBV7-3
abundance: few
d_gene: .
j_gene: TRBJ2-3
CDR3nt: TGTGCCAGCAGCTTAACGGGGCTAAGTACGCAGTATTTT
CDR3aa: CASSLTGLSTQYF

v_gene: TRBV18
abundance: .
d_gene: .
j_gene: TRBJ1-2
CDR3nt: TGTGCCAGCTCACCCCTCCGCGGGGAAAACGGCTACACCTTC
CDR3aa: CASSPLRGENGYTF

v_gene: TRBV29-1
abundance: .
d_gene: .
j_gene: TRBJ2-7
CDR3nt: TGCAGCGTCGGCCCCCAGAGTTACGAGCAGTACTTC
CDR3aa: CSVGPQSYEQYF

v_gene: TRBV20-1
abundance: .
d_gene: TRBD2
j_gene: TRBJ2-3
CDR3nt: TGCAGTGCTAGAGATCTCGCTAGCGGGAGTCGTCGAGATACGCAGTATTTT
CDR3aa: CSARDLASGSRRDTQYF